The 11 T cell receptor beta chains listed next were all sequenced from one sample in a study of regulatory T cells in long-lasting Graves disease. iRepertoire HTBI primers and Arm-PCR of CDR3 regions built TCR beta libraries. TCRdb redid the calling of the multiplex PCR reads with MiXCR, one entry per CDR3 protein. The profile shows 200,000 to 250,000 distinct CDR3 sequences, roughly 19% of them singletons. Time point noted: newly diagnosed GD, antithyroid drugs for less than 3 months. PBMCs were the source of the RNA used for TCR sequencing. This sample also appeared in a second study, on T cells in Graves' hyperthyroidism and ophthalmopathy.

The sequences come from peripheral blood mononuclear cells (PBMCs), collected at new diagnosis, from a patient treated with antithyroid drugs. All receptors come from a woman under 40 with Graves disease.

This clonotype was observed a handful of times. DNA of the CDR3: TGCGCCAGCAGCTTCGGACTAGCGGATGTCTACAATGAGCAGTTCTTC. It is translated as CASSFGLADVYNEQFF. The rearrangement uses TRBV5-1 and TRBJ2-1; 10 bases agree with TRBD2. V was clipped by 2 bases and J by 3 bases; unmatched bases: 5. The CDR3 has 16 amino acids. CDR1 and CDR2 (germline): SGHRS, YFSETQ.

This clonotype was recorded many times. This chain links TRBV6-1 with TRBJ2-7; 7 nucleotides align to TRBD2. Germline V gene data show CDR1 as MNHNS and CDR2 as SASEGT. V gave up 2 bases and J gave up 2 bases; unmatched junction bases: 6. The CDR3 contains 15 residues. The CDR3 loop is CASSERAGATYEQYF. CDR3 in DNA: TGTGCCAGCAGTGAACGTGCGGGAGCCACCTACGAGCAGTACTTC.

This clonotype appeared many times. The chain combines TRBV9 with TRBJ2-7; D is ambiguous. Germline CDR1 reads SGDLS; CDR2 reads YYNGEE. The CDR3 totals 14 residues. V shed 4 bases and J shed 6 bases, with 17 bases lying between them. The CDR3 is CASSTQAADGEQYF. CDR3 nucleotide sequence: TGTGCCAGCAGCACGCAGGCCGCGGACGGCGAGCAGTACTTC.

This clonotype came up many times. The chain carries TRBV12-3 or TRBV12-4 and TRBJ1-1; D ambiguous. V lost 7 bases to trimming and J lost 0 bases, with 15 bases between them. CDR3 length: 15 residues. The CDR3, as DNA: TGTGCCAGCAACCCTGGGCGGAGAGTGAACACTGAAGCTTTCTTT. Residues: CASNPGRRVNTEAFF.

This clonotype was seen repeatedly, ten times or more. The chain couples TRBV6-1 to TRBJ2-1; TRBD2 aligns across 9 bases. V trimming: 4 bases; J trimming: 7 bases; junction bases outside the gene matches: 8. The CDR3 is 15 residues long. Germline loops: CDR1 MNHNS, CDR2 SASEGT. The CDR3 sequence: CASSVGGRAGNEQFF. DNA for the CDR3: TGTGCCAGCAGTGTGGGCGGGAGGGCCGGTAATGAGCAGTTCTTC.

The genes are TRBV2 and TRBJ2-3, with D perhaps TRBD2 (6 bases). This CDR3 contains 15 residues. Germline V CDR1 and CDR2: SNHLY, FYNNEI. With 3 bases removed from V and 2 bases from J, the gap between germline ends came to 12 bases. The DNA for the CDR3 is TGTGCCAGCAGTGATAGGGTAGCGGACACAGATACGCAGTATTTT. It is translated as CASSDRVADTDTQYF.

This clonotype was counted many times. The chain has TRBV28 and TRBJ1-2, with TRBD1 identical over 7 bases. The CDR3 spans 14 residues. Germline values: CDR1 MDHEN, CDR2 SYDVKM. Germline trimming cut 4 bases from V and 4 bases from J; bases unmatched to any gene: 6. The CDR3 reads CASSSFTGAYGYTF. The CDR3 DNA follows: TGTGCCAGCAGTTCGTTTACAGGGGCCTATGGCTACACCTTC.

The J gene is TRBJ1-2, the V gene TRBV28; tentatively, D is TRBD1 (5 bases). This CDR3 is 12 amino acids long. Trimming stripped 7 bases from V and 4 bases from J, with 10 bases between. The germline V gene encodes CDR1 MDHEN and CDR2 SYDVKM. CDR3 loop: CASKRDVYGYTF. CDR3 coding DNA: TGTGCCAGCAAAAGGGACGTCTATGGCTACACCTTC.

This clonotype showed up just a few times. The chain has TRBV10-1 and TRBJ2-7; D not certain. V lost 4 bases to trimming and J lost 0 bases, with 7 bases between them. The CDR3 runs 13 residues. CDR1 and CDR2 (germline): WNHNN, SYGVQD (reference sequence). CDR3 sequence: CASSGGNSYEQYF. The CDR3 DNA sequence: TGCGCCAGCAGTGGGGGAAACTCCTACGAGCAGTACTTC.

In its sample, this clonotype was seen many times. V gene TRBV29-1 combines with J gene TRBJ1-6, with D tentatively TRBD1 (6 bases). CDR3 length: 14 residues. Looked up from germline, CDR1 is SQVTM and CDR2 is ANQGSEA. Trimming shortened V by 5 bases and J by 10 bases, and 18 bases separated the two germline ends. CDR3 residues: CSVLQQGSGSPLHF. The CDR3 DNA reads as TGCAGCGTTCTCCAACAGGGAAGCGGCTCACCCCTCCACTTT.

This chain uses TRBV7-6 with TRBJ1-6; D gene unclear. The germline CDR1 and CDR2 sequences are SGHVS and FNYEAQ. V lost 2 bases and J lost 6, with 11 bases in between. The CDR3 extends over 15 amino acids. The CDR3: CASSLSSGRNSPLHF. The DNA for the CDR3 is TGTGCCAGCAGCTTATCGTCGGGTCGTAATTCACCCCTCCACTTT.